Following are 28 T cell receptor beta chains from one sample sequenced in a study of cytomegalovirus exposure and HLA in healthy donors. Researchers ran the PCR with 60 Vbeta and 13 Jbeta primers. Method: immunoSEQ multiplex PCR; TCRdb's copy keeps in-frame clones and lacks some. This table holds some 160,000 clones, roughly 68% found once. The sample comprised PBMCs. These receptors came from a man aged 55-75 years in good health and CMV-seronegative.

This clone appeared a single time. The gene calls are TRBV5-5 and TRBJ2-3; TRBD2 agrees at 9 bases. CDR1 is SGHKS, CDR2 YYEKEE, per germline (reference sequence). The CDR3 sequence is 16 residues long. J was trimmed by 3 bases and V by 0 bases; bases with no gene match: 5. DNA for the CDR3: TGTGCCAGCAGCTTGGTCCTAGCGGGACTGACAGATACGCAGTATTTT. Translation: CASSLVLAGLTDTQYF.

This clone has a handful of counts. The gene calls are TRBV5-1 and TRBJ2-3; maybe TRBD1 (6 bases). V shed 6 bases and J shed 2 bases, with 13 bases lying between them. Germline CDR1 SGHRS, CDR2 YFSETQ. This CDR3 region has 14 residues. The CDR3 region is CASKSGDLTDTQYF. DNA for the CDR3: TGCGCCAGCAAATCAGGGGATCTCACAGATACGCAGTATTTT.

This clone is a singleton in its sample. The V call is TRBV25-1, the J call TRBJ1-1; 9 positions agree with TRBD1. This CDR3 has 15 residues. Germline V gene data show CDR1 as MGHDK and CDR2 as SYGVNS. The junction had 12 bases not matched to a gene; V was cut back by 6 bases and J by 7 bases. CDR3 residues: CASRRMGDRDVEAFF. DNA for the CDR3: TGTGCCAGCAGGCGAATGGGGGACAGGGACGTTGAAGCTTTCTTT. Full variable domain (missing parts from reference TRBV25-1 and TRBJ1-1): EADIYQTPRYLVIGTGKKITLECSQTMGHDKMYWYQQDPGMELHLIHYSYGVNSTEKGDLSSESTVSRIRTEHFPLTLESARPSHTSQYLCASRRMGDRDVEAFFGQGTRLTVV.

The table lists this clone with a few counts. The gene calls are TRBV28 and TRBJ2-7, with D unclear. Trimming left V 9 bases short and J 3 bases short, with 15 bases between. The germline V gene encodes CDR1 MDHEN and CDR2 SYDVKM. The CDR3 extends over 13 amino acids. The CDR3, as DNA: TGTGCCAGTTCGGGTCCCCGACTCTACGAGCAGTACTTC. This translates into CASSGPRLYEQYF.

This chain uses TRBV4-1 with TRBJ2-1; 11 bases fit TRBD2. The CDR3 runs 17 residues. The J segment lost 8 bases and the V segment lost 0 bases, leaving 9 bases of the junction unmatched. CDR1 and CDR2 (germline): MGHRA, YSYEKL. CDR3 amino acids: CASSQDGTGLAGYEQFF. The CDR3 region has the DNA TGCGCCAGCAGCCAAGATGGGACCGGACTAGCGGGTTATGAGCAGTTCTTC.

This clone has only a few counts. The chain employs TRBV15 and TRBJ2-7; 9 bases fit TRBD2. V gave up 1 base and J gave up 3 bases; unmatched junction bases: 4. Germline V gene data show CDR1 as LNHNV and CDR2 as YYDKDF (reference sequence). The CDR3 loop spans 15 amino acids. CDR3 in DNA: TGTGCCACCAGCAGAGGCTGGCGGGGGGGCTACGAGCAGTACTTC. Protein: CATSRGWRGGYEQYF.

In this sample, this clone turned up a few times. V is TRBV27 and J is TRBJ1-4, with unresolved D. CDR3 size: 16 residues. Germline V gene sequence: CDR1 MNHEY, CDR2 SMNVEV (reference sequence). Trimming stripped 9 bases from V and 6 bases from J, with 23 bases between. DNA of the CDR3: TGTGCCAGGGCCCGGGGTAGGGCTAGGAGGGATGAAAAACTGTTTTTT. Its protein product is CARARGRARRDEKLFF.

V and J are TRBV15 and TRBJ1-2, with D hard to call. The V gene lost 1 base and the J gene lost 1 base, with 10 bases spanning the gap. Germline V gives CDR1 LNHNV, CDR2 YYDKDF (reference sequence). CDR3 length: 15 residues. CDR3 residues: CATSRGPNSNYGYTF. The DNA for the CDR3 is TGTGCCACCAGCAGAGGACCCAACAGTAACTATGGCTACACCTTC.

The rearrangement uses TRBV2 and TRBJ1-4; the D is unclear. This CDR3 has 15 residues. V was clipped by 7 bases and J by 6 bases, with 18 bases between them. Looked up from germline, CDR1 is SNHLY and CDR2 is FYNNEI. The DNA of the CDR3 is TGTGCCAGCATTCGAGGGAGGGTGAGGGATGAAAAACTGTTTTTT. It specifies CASIRGRVRDEKLFF.

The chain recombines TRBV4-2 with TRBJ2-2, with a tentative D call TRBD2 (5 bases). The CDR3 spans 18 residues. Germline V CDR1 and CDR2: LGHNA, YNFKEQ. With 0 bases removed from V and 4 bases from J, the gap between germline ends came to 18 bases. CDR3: CASSQDSSASGGTGELFF. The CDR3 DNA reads TGTGCCAGCAGCCAAGATTCCTCGGCCTCAGGAGGCACCGGGGAGCTGTTTTTT.

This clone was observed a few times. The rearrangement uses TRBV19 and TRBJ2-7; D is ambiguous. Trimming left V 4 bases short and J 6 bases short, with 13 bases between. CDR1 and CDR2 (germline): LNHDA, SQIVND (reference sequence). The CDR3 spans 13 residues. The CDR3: CASSTVSFLEQYF. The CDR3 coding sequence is TGTGCCAGTAGTACCGTCAGTTTCCTCGAGCAGTACTTC.

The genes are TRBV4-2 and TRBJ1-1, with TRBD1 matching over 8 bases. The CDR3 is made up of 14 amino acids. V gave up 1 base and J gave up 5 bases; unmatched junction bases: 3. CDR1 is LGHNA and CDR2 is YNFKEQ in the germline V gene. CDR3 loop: CASSQGRGQTEAFF. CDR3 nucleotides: TGTGCCAGCAGCCAAGGCAGGGGGCAAACTGAAGCTTTCTTT.

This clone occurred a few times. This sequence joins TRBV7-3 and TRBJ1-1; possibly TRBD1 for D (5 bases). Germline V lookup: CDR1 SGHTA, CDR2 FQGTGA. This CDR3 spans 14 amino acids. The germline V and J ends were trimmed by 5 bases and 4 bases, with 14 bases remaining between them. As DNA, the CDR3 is TGTGCCAGCAGCCCCCAGGGAATTGGCACTGAAGCTTTCTTT. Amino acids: CASSPQGIGTEAFF.

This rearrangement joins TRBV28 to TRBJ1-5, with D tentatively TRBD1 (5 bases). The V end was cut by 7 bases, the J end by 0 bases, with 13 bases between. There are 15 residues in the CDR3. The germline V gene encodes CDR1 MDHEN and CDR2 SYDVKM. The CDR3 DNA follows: TGTGCCAGCATCTTTCGGGGGTTTAGCAATCAGCCCCAGCATTTT. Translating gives CASIFRGFSNQPQHF.

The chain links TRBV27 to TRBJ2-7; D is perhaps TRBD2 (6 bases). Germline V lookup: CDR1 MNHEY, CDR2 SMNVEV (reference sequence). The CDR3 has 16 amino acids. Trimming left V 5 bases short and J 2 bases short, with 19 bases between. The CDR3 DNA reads TGTGCCAGCAGTGTCTCGGCCGGGACTGAAACCTACGAGCAGTACTTC. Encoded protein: CASSVSAGTETYEQYF.

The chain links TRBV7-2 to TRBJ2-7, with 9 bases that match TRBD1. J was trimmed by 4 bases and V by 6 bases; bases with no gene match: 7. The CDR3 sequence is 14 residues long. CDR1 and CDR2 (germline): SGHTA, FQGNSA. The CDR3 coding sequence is TGTGCCAGCAGACCTATGGACAGGGGATACGAGCAGTACTTC. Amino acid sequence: CASRPMDRGYEQYF.

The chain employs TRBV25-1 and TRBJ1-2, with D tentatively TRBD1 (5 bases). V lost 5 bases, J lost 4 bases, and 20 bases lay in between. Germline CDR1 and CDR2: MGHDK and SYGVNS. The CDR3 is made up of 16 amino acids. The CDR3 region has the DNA TGTGCCAGCAGTCCCCCCCCGGACCCGGGGGTCTATGGCTACACCTTC. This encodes CASSPPPDPGVYGYTF.

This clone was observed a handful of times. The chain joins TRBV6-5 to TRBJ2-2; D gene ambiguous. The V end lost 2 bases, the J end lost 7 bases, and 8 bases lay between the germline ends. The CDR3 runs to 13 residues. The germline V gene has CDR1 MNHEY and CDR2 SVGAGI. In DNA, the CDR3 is TGTGCCAGCAGTTACACTGATGGCGGGGAGCTGTTTTTT. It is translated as CASSYTDGGELFF.

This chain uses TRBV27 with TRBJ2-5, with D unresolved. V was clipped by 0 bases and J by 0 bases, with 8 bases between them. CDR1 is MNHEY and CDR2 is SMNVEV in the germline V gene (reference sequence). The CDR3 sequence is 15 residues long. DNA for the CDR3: TGTGCCAGCAGTTTATCCGTGGGCTACCAAGAGACCCAGTACTTC. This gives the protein CASSLSVGYQETQYF.

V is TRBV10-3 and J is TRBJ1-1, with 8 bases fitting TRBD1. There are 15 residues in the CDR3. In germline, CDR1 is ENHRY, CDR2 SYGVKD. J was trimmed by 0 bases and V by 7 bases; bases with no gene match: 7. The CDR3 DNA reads TGTGCCATCACCCAACAGGGGGACATGAACACTGAAGCTTTCTTT. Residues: CAITQQGDMNTEAFF.

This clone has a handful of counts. Written as DNA, the CDR3 is TGCAGCGTCCTCCGGGACACGATTAACTATGGCTACACCTTC. Amino acids: CSVLRDTINYGYTF. The genes are TRBV29-1 and TRBJ1-2, with D tentatively TRBD1 (6 bases). Germline-derived CDR1 and CDR2 are SQVTM and ANQGSEA. Between the trimmed V and J ends, which lost 6 bases and 1 base, there was a span of 15 bases. CDR3 length: 14 residues. The full variable domain, its missing parts supplied by reference TRBV29-1 and TRBJ1-2, is SAVISQKPSRDICQRGTSLTIQCQVDSQVTMMFWYRQQPGQSLTLIATANQGSEATYESGFVIDKFPISRPNLTFSTLTVSNMSPEDSSIYLCSVLRDTINYGYTFGSGTRLTVV.

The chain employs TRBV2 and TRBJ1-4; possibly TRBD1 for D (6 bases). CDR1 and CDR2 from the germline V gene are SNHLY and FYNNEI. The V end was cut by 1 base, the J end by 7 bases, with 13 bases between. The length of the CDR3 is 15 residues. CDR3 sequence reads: CASSEVGQWGEKLFF. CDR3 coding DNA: TGTGCCAGCAGTGAAGTCGGACAGTGGGGTGAAAAACTGTTTTTT.

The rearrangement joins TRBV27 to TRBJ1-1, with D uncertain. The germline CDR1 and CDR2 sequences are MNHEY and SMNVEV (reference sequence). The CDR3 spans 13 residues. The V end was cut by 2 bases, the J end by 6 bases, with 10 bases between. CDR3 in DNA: TGTGCCAGCAGTTTACCGGGATTACCTGAAGCTTTCTTT. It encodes CASSLPGLPEAFF.

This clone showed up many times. The CDR3 protein is CASSSPDREQFF. CDR3 DNA: TGTGCCAGCAGTTCCCCGGACAGGGAGCAGTTCTTC. V usage is TRBV27 and J usage is TRBJ2-1, with 7 bases matching TRBD1. V shed 4 bases, J shed 10 bases, and the junction held 4 bases outside the gene matches. Germline assignment: CDR1 MNHEY and CDR2 SMNVEV (reference sequence). CDR3 length: 12 residues.

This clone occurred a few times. The CDR3 reads CASIGLEKLFF. The CDR3 nucleotides are TGTGCCAGCATTGGCCTCGAAAAACTGTTTTTT. V gene TRBV28 combines with J gene TRBJ1-4; D gene unclear. This CDR3 is built from 11 residues. V lost 7 bases, J lost 8 bases, and 8 bases lay in between. CDR1 and CDR2 (germline): MDHEN, SYDVKM.

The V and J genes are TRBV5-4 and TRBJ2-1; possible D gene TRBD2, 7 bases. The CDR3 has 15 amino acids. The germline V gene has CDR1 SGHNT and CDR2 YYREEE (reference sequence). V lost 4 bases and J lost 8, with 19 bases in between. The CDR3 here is CASSPGAGEGDEQFF. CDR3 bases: TGTGCCAGCAGCCCGGGGGCGGGAGAAGGGGATGAGCAGTTCTTC. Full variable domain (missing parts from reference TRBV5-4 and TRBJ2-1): ETGVTQSPTHLIKTRGQQVTLRCSSQSGHNTVSWYQQALGQGPQFIFQYYREEENGRGNFPPRFSGLQFPNYSSELNVNALELDDSALYLCASSPGAGEGDEQFFGPGTRLTVL.

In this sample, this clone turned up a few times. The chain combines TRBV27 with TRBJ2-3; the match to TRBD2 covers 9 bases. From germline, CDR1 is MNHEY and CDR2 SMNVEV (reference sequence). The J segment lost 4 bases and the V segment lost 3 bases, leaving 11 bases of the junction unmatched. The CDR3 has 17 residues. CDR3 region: CASSFHGLAGNADTQYF. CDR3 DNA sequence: TGTGCCAGCAGTTTTCATGGGCTAGCGGGAAACGCAGATACGCAGTATTTT.

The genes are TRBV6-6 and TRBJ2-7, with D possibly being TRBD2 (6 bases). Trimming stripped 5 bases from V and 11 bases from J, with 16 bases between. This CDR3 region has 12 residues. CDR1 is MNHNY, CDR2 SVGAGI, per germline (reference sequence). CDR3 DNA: TGTGCCAGCAGTCCCCCGGGAGAAGGGGAGTACTTC. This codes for CASSPPGEGEYF.